This T cell receptor beta chain was observed in a study of blood T cell repertoires in COVID-19. Germline loops: CDR1 MNHEY, CDR2 SMNVEV (reference sequence). V was clipped by 5 bases and J by 4 bases; unmatched bases: 4. This CDR3 has 15 residues. Original analysis: Scientists estimated how many nucleated cells there were by amplifying reference gene primers. The protocol was immunoSEQ multiplex PCR, while the TCRdb copy is restricted to in-frame clones and leaves out a portion. Clone size and V and J calls were adopted from that table, with D and trimming inferred from the DNA. This sample has 60,000 to 90,000 clones, with about 85% found just once.

Sequenced input: peripheral blood. The sequence was collected from a man between 60 and 75 years old with active or convalescent COVID-19. The rearrangement uses TRBV27 and TRBJ2-4, with 11 bases lining up with TRBD1. Written as DNA, the CDR3 is TGTGCCAGCAGTCTCGGGACAGGGGGAAAAAACATTCAGTACTTC. Translating it yields CASSLGTGGKNIQYF.